These 2 T cell receptor beta chains were all obtained from the same sample, sequenced in a study of OX40 agonist ivuxolimab in advanced cancers. Method: immunoSEQ multiplex PCR; TCRdb's copy keeps in-frame clones and lacks some. The sample has about 26,000 clones, roughly 90% seen once. The input for sequencing was CD4+ or CD8+ T cells sorted from blood, taken in a trial of the OX40 agonist ivuxolimab. These receptors all stem from an adult with an advanced solid tumor such as melanoma, head and neck, liver or kidney cancer.

The chain recombines TRBV5-1 with TRBJ2-1, with 10 bases matching TRBD2. Germline assignment: CDR1 SGHRS and CDR2 YFSETQ. Germline trimming cut 5 bases from V and 3 bases from J; bases unmatched to any gene: 14. This CDR3 has 18 amino acids. DNA of the CDR3: TGCGCCAGCAGGGGGTCCACAGCGGGAGGGTACGGCTACAATGAGCAGTTCTTC. It codes for CASRGSTAGGYGYNEQFF.

The V call is TRBV9, the J call TRBJ1-4, with 7 bases lining up with TRBD1. Germline-derived CDR1 and CDR2 are SGDLS and YYNGEE. V gave up 4 bases and J gave up 8 bases; unmatched junction bases: 11. The CDR3 consists of 15 residues. The CDR3 region has the DNA TGTGCCAGCAGCTCCCGGCAGGGGGGAGGGGAAAAACTGTTTTTT. Residues: CASSSRQGGGEKLFF.